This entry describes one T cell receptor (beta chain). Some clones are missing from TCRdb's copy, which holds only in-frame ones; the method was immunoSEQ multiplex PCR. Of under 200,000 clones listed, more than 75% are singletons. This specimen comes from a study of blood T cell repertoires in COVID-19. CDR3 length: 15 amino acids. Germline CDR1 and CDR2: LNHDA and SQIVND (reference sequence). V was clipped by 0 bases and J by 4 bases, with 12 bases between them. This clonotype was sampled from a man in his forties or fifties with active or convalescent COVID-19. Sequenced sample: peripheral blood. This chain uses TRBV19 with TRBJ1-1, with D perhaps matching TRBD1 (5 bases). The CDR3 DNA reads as TGTGCCAGTAGTATAGATGGGGCGCGGGGCACTGAAGCTTTCTTT. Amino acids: CASSIDGARGTEAFF.